A single sample is the source of the 25 T cell receptor beta chains below, sequenced in a study of cytomegalovirus exposure and HLA in healthy donors. PCR was performed using 60 Vbeta and 13 Jbeta primers. Using immunoSEQ multiplex PCR, the repertoire was profiled, and TCRdb retains in-frame clones only, with some absent. The sample table includes around 140,000 clones. The sequencing input was PBMCs. These receptors originate from a male donor in good health and CMV-seronegative.

The chain couples TRBV28 to TRBJ2-1; D gene uncertain. The germline V and J ends were trimmed by 5 bases and 6 bases, with 5 bases remaining between them. Per the germline V gene, CDR1 is MDHEN and CDR2 is SYDVKM. CDR3 size: 11 residues. CDR3 sequence: CASSRGNEQFF. CDR3 coding DNA: TGTGCCAGCAGTCGCGGCAATGAGCAGTTCTTC.

This CDR3 is CASSEGHGRNYEQYF. For the CDR3, the DNA is TGTGCCAGCAGTGAGGGACACGGTCGTAACTACGAGCAGTACTTC. V gene TRBV2 combines with J gene TRBJ2-7, with D tentatively TRBD1 (6 bases). V lost 3 bases to trimming and J lost 3 bases, with 15 bases between them. Germline-derived CDR1 and CDR2 are SNHLY and FYNNEI. The CDR3 sequence is 15 residues long.

This chain links TRBV4-3 with TRBJ1-2, with a weak D call TRBD1 (5 bases). V was pared by 0 bases and J by 2 bases, with 13 bases between. The germline CDR1 and CDR2 sequences are LGHNA and YSLEER. This CDR3 comprises 16 residues. CDR3 sequence reads: CASSQDRAAGNYGYTF. The CDR3 nucleotides read TGCGCCAGCAGCCAAGATAGGGCGGCAGGGAACTATGGCTACACCTTC.

The chain carries TRBV7-9 and TRBJ1-2; TRBD1 aligns across 7 bases. Germline V gene data show CDR1 as SEHNR and CDR2 as FQNEAQ (reference sequence). This CDR3 spans 14 amino acids. V trimming: 1 base; J trimming: 2 bases; junction bases outside the gene matches: 1. CDR3 nucleotide sequence: TGTGCCAGCAGCTTAGAACAGGGGAACTATGGCTACACCTTC. Translated, it gives CASSLEQGNYGYTF.

This chain joins TRBV6-4 and TRBJ2-1, with 8 bases fitting TRBD2. CDR1 and CDR2 (germline): MRHNA, SNTAGT. After removal of 5 bases from V and 7 bases from J, the junction contained 7 bases not matched to a gene. CDR3 length equals 14 residues. The CDR3 region has the DNA TGTGCCAGCAGTTCCCAGCGGGGGAAAAATGAGCAGTTCTTC. Amino acids: CASSSQRGKNEQFF.

The chain employs TRBV7-9 and TRBJ2-1; D may be TRBD2 (5 bases). V was shortened by 5 bases and J by 4 bases, with 12 bases between the two germline ends. The CDR3 runs to 14 residues. The germline V gene has CDR1 SEHNR and CDR2 FQNEAQ (reference sequence). The CDR3 bases are TGTGCCAGCAGCCCCGATGCGGGTTACAATGAGCAGTTCTTC. Its protein is CASSPDAGYNEQFF.

V gene TRBV19 combines with J gene TRBJ1-2; 9 bases line up with TRBD1. The V gene end was trimmed by 4 bases and the J gene end by 4 bases; junction bases not matched to a gene: 4. Germline CDR1 reads LNHDA; CDR2 reads SQIVND (reference sequence). The length of the CDR3 is 14 residues. DNA of the CDR3: TGTGCCAGTAGTAGCGGACAGGGGCCCTATGGCTACACCTTC. This codes for CASSSGQGPYGYTF.

The chain couples TRBV6-5 to TRBJ1-1, with D unclear. Trimming took off 0 bases at V and 1 base at J, with 9 bases between the two ends. Germline V lookup: CDR1 MNHEY, CDR2 SVGAGI. The CDR3 totals 15 residues. The CDR3, as DNA: TGTGCCAGCAGTTACTCGCCCCAGAAGAACACTGAAGCTTTCTTT. This sequence encodes CASSYSPQKNTEAFF.

This CDR3 reads CASSVAGSSYEQYF. The CDR3 coding sequence is TGCGCCAGCAGCGTAGCGGGGAGCTCCTACGAGCAGTACTTC. The chain is built from TRBV10-1 and TRBJ2-7; 8 bases agree with TRBD2. Germline V CDR1 and CDR2: WNHNN, SYGVQD (reference sequence). This CDR3 is 14 amino acids long. Germline trimming cut 6 bases from V and 0 bases from J; bases unmatched to any gene: 4.

The CDR3 DNA reads as TGTGCCAGCAGCCCCAGCGGTAATGAGCAGTTCTTC. This codes for CASSPSGNEQFF. This chain connects TRBV11-3 to TRBJ2-1, with D possibly being TRBD2 (5 bases). V was pared by 5 bases and J by 7 bases, with 9 bases between. In germline, CDR1 is SGHNT, CDR2 YENEEA. This CDR3 is 12 amino acids long.

V usage is TRBV27 and J usage is TRBJ2-1, with 10 bases that match TRBD1. The trim removed 5 bases at V and 12 bases at J, leaving 10 bases unmatched. The CDR3 loop spans 14 amino acids. Germline-derived CDR1 and CDR2 are MNHEY and SMNVEV (reference sequence). The CDR3 protein is CASSDRGQLGGQFF. For the CDR3, the DNA is TGTGCCAGCAGTGACAGGGGGCAACTCGGGGGGCAGTTCTTC.

The chain carries TRBV5-6 and TRBJ1-1; D might be TRBD1 (6 bases). Trimming shortened V by 4 bases and J by 1 base, and 11 bases separated the two germline ends. The CDR3 consists of 14 residues. CDR1 is SGHDT, CDR2 YYEEEE, per germline. The DNA for the CDR3 is TGTGCCAGCAGCCCGGGACACTCGAACACTGAAGCTTTCTTT. This gives the protein CASSPGHSNTEAFF. Full variable domain (rest looked up from reference TRBV5-6 and TRBJ1-1): DAGVTQSPTHLIKTRGQQVTLRCSPKSGHDTVSWYQQALGQGPQFIFQYYEEEERQRGNFPDRFSGHQFPNYSSELNVNALLLGDSALYLCASSPGHSNTEAFFGQGTRLTVV.

The rearrangement uses TRBV9 and TRBJ2-5; D call uncertain. The V end lost 0 bases, the J end lost 5 bases, and 11 bases lay between the germline ends. This CDR3 spans 14 amino acids. Germline V lookup: CDR1 SGDLS, CDR2 YYNGEE. The CDR3 loop reads CASSVGQPLETQYF. The CDR3 DNA follows: TGTGCCAGCAGCGTAGGGCAACCTCTGGAGACCCAGTACTTC.

This chain joins TRBV30 and TRBJ2-5, with 8 bases lining up with TRBD1. This CDR3 is 13 amino acids long. After removal of 2 bases from V and 5 bases from J, the junction contained 4 bases not matched to a gene. The germline V gene encodes CDR1 GTSNPN and CDR2 SVGIG (reference sequence). CDR3 sequence: CAWSKDREETQYF. CDR3 in DNA: TGTGCCTGGAGTAAGGACAGGGAGGAGACCCAGTACTTC.

The gene calls are TRBV6-1 and TRBJ2-7; the D is unclear. Trimming stripped 9 bases from V and 1 base from J, with 13 bases between. This CDR3 region has 13 residues. Per germline, CDR1 MNHNS and CDR2 SASEGT. The DNA for the CDR3 is TGTGCCAGTTCAAGAACGACTTCCTACGAGCAGTACTTC. Translated, it gives CASSRTTSYEQYF.

This chain connects TRBV29-1 to TRBJ2-5, with TRBD1 matching 7 bases. V shed 5 bases and J 5 bases; nucleotides not matched to a gene: 11. Germline CDR1 and CDR2: SQVTM and ANQGSEA. This CDR3 region has 14 residues. CDR3: CSVPGRGRPETQYF. As DNA, the CDR3 is TGCAGCGTTCCCGGAAGGGGGCGACCGGAGACCCAGTACTTC.

The rearrangement joins TRBV28 to TRBJ2-1; 13 bases agree with TRBD2. The CDR3 is 17 residues long. Per germline, CDR1 MDHEN and CDR2 SYDVKM. Unmatched junction bases numbered 10, after V lost 4 bases and J lost 7 bases. The CDR3: CASSSLKLAGGRNEQFF. The CDR3, as DNA: TGTGCCAGCAGTTCACTAAAACTAGCGGGGGGGCGTAATGAGCAGTTCTTC.

V gene TRBV6-1 combines with J gene TRBJ1-4, with 8 bases fitting TRBD1. Germline CDR1 and CDR2: MNHNS and SASEGT. The trim removed 5 bases at V and 1 base at J, leaving 3 bases unmatched. The CDR3 runs 15 residues. The CDR3 loop is CASSRDRGTNEKLFF. The CDR3 DNA sequence: TGTGCCAGCAGTAGAGACAGGGGAACTAATGAAAAACTGTTTTTT.

The genes are TRBV30 and TRBJ2-2; D is perhaps TRBD2 (5 bases). The CDR3 sequence is 16 residues long. Germline CDR1 reads GTSNPN; CDR2 reads SVGIG (reference sequence). Trimming took 0 bases from V and 6 from J, leaving 17 bases between them. DNA for the CDR3: TGTGCCTGGAGTGTGACCATCCTAACACTAGCCGGGGAGCTGTTTTTT. Protein product: CAWSVTILTLAGELFF.

The chain is built from TRBV25-1 and TRBJ2-1; maybe TRBD1 (6 bases). Looked up from germline, CDR1 is MGHDK and CDR2 is SYGVNS. Trimming pared 3 bases from V and 15 bases from J, leaving 18 bases between. The CDR3 is made up of 13 amino acids. The DNA of the CDR3 is TGTGCCAGCAGTGACTCAGGGGTTATGGGGTTGTTCTTC. Translation gives CASSDSGVMGLFF.

This chain links TRBV12-5 with TRBJ1-1; 9 nucleotides match TRBD1. Trimming at V came to 0 bases and at J to 6 bases, leaving 8 bases not matched to a gene. CDR3 length: 16 residues. CDR1 and CDR2 (germline): LGHNT, FRNRAP. CDR3 DNA: TGTGCTAGTGGTTTGGTACGAACAGGGGGCACCGCTGAAGCTTTCTTT. Translated, it gives CASGLVRTGGTAEAFF.

J is TRBJ1-1 and V is TRBV29-1; TRBD1 agrees at 7 bases. With V trimmed by 7 bases and J by 3 bases, 8 bases remained unmatched. From germline, CDR1 is SQVTM and CDR2 ANQGSEA. There are 13 residues in the CDR3. CDR3 nucleotide sequence: TGCAGCGCTACTGGACAGGTTGACACTGAAGCTTTCTTT. It translates to CSATGQVDTEAFF.

The V and J genes are TRBV5-6 and TRBJ2-1; 9 bases fit TRBD1. CDR1 is SGHDT and CDR2 is YYEEEE in the germline V gene. With V trimmed by 0 bases and J by 7 bases, 8 bases remained unmatched. The CDR3 is 16 residues long. This chain's CDR3 is CASSLAWGQGANEQFF. CDR3 DNA sequence: TGTGCCAGCAGCTTGGCTTGGGGACAGGGAGCAAATGAGCAGTTCTTC.

The chain is built from TRBV5-1 and TRBJ2-1; TRBD1 is a possible D gene (5 bases). Trimming took 7 bases from V and 6 from J, leaving 17 bases between them. There are 14 residues in the CDR3. Germline CDR1 reads SGHRS; CDR2 reads YFSETQ. The CDR3 DNA reads TGCGCCAGCGCATCCCCCGAACAGGCCAATGAGCAGTTCTTC. As protein: CASASPEQANEQFF.

This chain uses TRBV4-1 with TRBJ1-1; no firm D call. Germline values: CDR1 MGHRA, CDR2 YSYEKL. V was pared by 3 bases and J by 1 base, with 15 bases between. The CDR3 is 16 residues long. In DNA, the CDR3 is TGCGCCAGCAGCCACGAGAGTCCTCCTGGGAACACTGAAGCTTTCTTT. Protein sequence: CASSHESPPGNTEAFF.